Shown below are 28 T cell receptor beta chains from a single sample sequenced in a study of T cells in Graves' hyperthyroidism and ophthalmopathy. TCR beta CDR3 region amplification was performed from RNA transcripts. TCR CDR3 regions were first amplified by RT-PCR with HTBI primers. TCRdb passed the multiplex PCR reads through MiXCR, listing each CDR3 protein once. The sample lists hundreds of thousands of distinct CDR3 sequences; 35% to 45% were seen once. The specimen was blood. The receptor set was obtained from a man younger than 30 with Graves' hyperthyroidism.

This clonotype was observed a few times. The CDR3: CASPPRERMDTGELFF. The CDR3 coding sequence is TGTGCCAGCCCCCCTAGGGAGCGGATGGACACCGGGGAGCTGTTTTTT. J is TRBJ2-2 and V is TRBV7-2; D might be TRBD2 (5 bases). The CDR3 loop spans 16 amino acids. V gave up 8 bases and J gave up 3 bases, with 19 bases separating them. Looked up from germline, CDR1 is SGHTA and CDR2 is FQGNSA.

This clonotype was recorded at least ten times. The chain joins TRBV7-9 to TRBJ2-7, with D possibly TRBD1 on 6 matching bases. The CDR3 consists of 12 residues. V lost 8 bases and J lost 3, with 11 bases in between. Germline assignment: CDR1 SEHNR and CDR2 FQNEAQ (reference sequence). Written as DNA, the CDR3 is TGTGCCAGCGGGCGCAGGGGCTACGAGCAGTACTTC. It yields the protein CASGRRGYEQYF.

DNA for the CDR3: TGTGCCACCAGTGATTTTGCAGGGACCTACGAGCAGTACTTC. Protein product: CATSDFAGTYEQYF. The chain joins TRBV24-1 to TRBJ2-7; TRBD1 might be the D (5 bases). Trimming cost V 1 base and J 2 bases, with 8 bases left between them. CDR1 KGHDR and CDR2 SFDVKD come from the germline V gene. The CDR3 extends over 14 amino acids.

The chain has TRBV19 and TRBJ2-6; D not certain. Germline V CDR1 and CDR2: LNHDA, SQIVND (reference sequence). The CDR3 covers 17 residues. Trimming left V 0 bases short and J 0 bases short, with 9 bases between. The DNA of the CDR3 is TGTGCCAGTAGTATAGACGGAATAAGCTCTGGGGCCAACGTCCTGACTTTC. Protein sequence: CASSIDGISSGANVLTF. Supplemented by reference TRBV19 and TRBJ2-6, the full variable domain reads DGGITQSPKYLFRKEGQNVTLSCEQNLNHDAMYWYRQDPGQGLRLIYYSQIVNDFQKGDIAEGYSVSREKKESFPLTVTSAQKNPTAFYLCASSIDGISSGANVLTFGAGSRLTVL.

This clonotype was counted once. The chain has TRBV4-2 and TRBJ1-1, with a weak D call TRBD1 (6 bases). The CDR3 has 16 amino acids. Germline V CDR1 and CDR2: LGHNA, YNFKEQ. Trimming pared 4 bases from V and 3 bases from J, leaving 18 bases between. This CDR3 is CASSPRVGGADTEAFF. CDR3 coding DNA: TGTGCCAGCAGCCCAAGGGTGGGGGGCGCGGACACTGAAGCTTTCTTT.

This clonotype was detected only once. The chain has TRBV6-1 and TRBJ1-1; D remains ambiguous. The CDR3 totals 15 residues. The V gene lost 7 bases and the J gene lost 0 bases, with 15 bases spanning the gap. Germline loops: CDR1 MNHNS, CDR2 SASEGT. The CDR3 is CASKITPVMNTEAFF. The CDR3 DNA follows: TGTGCCAGCAAAATTACACCCGTTATGAACACTGAAGCTTTCTTT.

The table lists this clonotype with a few counts. The chain is built from TRBV19 and TRBJ2-7, with D possibly being TRBD1 (5 bases). The V gene lost 6 bases and the J gene lost 0 bases, with 9 bases spanning the gap. Germline assignment: CDR1 LNHDA and CDR2 SQIVND (reference sequence). This CDR3 has 13 amino acids. The CDR3 region is CASRNRSSYEQYF. The CDR3 region has the DNA TGTGCCAGTAGGAACAGGAGCTCCTACGAGCAGTACTTC.

This clonotype was found many times. The rearrangement joins TRBV29-1 to TRBJ1-5, with 8 positions matching TRBD1. The germline CDR1 and CDR2 sequences are SQVTM and ANQGSEA. J gave up 0 bases and V 8 bases, and 15 bases lay outside the gene matches. The CDR3 runs 17 residues. This CDR3 is CSSEQGDRERSNQPQHF. Here the CDR3 DNA reads TGCAGCTCAGAACAGGGGGACCGAGAACGTAGCAATCAGCCCCAGCATTTT.

This chain links TRBV30 with TRBJ2-7; tentatively, D is TRBD1 (5 bases). V gave up 5 bases and J gave up 2 bases, with 16 bases separating them. This CDR3 contains 14 residues. Germline V gene lookup returns CDR1 GTSNPN and CDR2 SVGIG (reference sequence). The CDR3 reads CAWHGRVAPYEQYF. CDR3 sequence (DNA): TGTGCCTGGCACGGCAGGGTAGCCCCCTACGAGCAGTACTTC.

The table lists this clonotype with a count of one. This chain links TRBV12-3 or TRBV12-4 with TRBJ2-2, with D possibly called TRBD1 or TRBD2 (6 bases each). The germline V and J ends were trimmed by 6 bases and 6 bases, with 17 bases remaining between them. The CDR3 loop spans 15 amino acids. CDR3: CASSPGGGRPGELFF. CDR3 nucleotide sequence: TGTGCCAGCAGCCCCGGAGGGGGGCGGCCCGGGGAGCTGTTTTTT.

V and J are TRBV7-8 and TRBJ2-2, with a tentative D call TRBD1 (5 bases). Germline V lookup: CDR1 SGHVS, CDR2 FQNEAQ. This CDR3 region has 15 residues. V gave up 2 bases and J gave up 2 bases, with 9 bases separating them. In DNA, the CDR3 is TGTGCCAGCAGCTTAATCCAGGGCAACACCGGGGAGCTGTTTTTT. Protein product: CASSLIQGNTGELFF. The full variable domain, rest sourced from reference TRBV7-8 and TRBJ2-2, is GAGVSQSPRYKVAKRGQDVALRCDPISGHVSLFWYQQALGQGPEFLTYFQNEAQLDKSGLPSDRFFAERPEGSVSTLKIQRTQQEDSAVYLCASSLIQGNTGELFFGEGSRLTVL.

This clonotype was counted a few times. The rearrangement uses TRBV9 and TRBJ1-1; D remains ambiguous. The CDR3 is made up of 15 amino acids. Trimming took off 4 bases at V and 7 bases at J, with 20 bases between the two ends. Germline lookup yields CDR1 SGDLS and CDR2 YYNGEE. The CDR3: CASSRELRTLGEAFF. In DNA form, the CDR3 reads TGTGCCAGCAGCCGCGAACTACGGACGCTGGGTGAAGCTTTCTTT.

The CDR3 DNA reads as TGTGCCAGCAGCTCGGGACCGGGGGGCTCTGAAGCTTTCTTT. Translation: CASSSGPGGSEAFF. The chain couples TRBV7-8 to TRBJ1-1; D may be TRBD1 (6 bases). The CDR3 sequence is 14 residues long. From germline, CDR1 is SGHVS and CDR2 FQNEAQ. V lost 4 bases and J lost 6, with 15 bases in between.

V usage is TRBV2 and J usage is TRBJ2-7, with 8 positions matching TRBD1. V gave up 6 bases and J gave up 3 bases; unmatched junction bases: 13. The CDR3 totals 16 residues. Germline CDR1 and CDR2: SNHLY and FYNNEI. The CDR3 DNA reads as TGTGCCAGCAGCCCCGGAGATCAGACAGGGGTCTACGAGCAGTACTTC. Protein: CASSPGDQTGVYEQYF.

This clonotype was seen repeatedly, ten times or more. The rearrangement joins TRBV7-6 to TRBJ1-4; D may be TRBD1 (5 bases). The CDR3 consists of 15 residues. Germline CDR1 is SGHVS and CDR2 is FNYEAQ. Trimming took 1 base from V and 8 from J, leaving 14 bases between them. CDR3 sequence reads: CASSLGGSGGEKLFF. The CDR3 coding sequence is TGTGCCAGCAGCTTAGGAGGCTCTGGGGGGGAAAAACTGTTTTTT.

The V gene is TRBV7-2, the J gene TRBJ2-7, with D possibly TRBD1 on 6 matching bases. The CDR3 is 10 residues long. The V and J ends lost 6 bases and 11 bases respectively, with 11 bases between them. The V gene's germline CDR1 is SGHTA and CDR2 FQGNSA. CDR3 DNA: TGTGCCAGCAGGGACCCAGGGGAGTACTTC. It yields the protein CASRDPGEYF.

V gene TRBV29-1 combines with J gene TRBJ1-1, with 8 bases identical to TRBD1. V was pared by 6 bases and J by 4 bases, with 4 bases of the junction left unmatched. CDR3 length equals 12 residues. Germline assignment: CDR1 SQVTM and CDR2 ANQGSEA. The CDR3 DNA reads TGCAGCGTCCTCGGACAGGGCACTGAAGCTTTCTTT. It codes for CSVLGQGTEAFF.

V gene TRBV6-5 combines with J gene TRBJ1-1; the D is unclear. Germline CDR1 is MNHEY and CDR2 is SVGAGI. V was pared by 4 bases and J by 5 bases, with 11 bases between. CDR3 length equals 13 residues. For the CDR3, the DNA is TGTGCCAGCAGTTTTAATCTCCTGACTGAAGCTTTCTTT. As protein: CASSFNLLTEAFF.

The table lists this clonotype with a few counts. The chain uses TRBV6-1 and TRBJ1-1, with no clear D. The germline V gene has CDR1 MNHNS and CDR2 SASEGT. V lost 5 bases, J lost 0 bases, and 16 bases lay in between. CDR3 length: 16 amino acids. DNA of the CDR3: TGTGCCAGCAGTTATTTTCGGCGCGGCTTGAACACTGAAGCTTTCTTT. Translation gives CASSYFRRGLNTEAFF.

The genes are TRBV6-5 and TRBJ1-3, with TRBD1 as a possible D gene (6 bases). V dropped 4 bases and J dropped 2 bases, with 12 bases sitting between them. The CDR3 is made up of 15 amino acids. Germline loops: CDR1 MNHEY, CDR2 SVGAGI. CDR3 region: CASSSDSLPGNTIYF. The CDR3 nucleotides read TGTGCCAGCAGTTCGGACAGTCTCCCTGGAAACACCATATATTTT.

The chain uses TRBV29-1 and TRBJ2-1; 7 bases line up with TRBD1. The CDR3 has 17 residues. Trimming removed 1 base from V and 4 bases from J; junction bases left unmatched: 13. From germline, CDR1 is SQVTM and CDR2 ANQGSEA. CDR3 sequence reads: CSVEGVRGTERYNEQFF. CDR3 bases: TGCAGCGTTGAAGGGGTCAGGGGGACAGAGCGATACAATGAGCAGTTCTTC.

This clonotype occurred many times. The rearrangement uses TRBV2 and TRBJ1-5; D is perhaps TRBD1 (5 bases). Germline CDR1 SNHLY, CDR2 FYNNEI. The CDR3 covers 12 residues. The V end was cut by 7 bases, the J end by 7 bases, with 11 bases between. The CDR3 coding sequence is TGTGCCAGCACGAGGGGAGGCCAGCCCCAGCATTTT. It encodes CASTRGGQPQHF.

In its sample, this clonotype was seen a few times. The CDR3 end shows no conserved phenylalanine or tryptophan, and so a read error is likely. It is unclear where the CDR3 begins or ends on the DNA, so no DNA is shown, and the CDR3 is as TCRdb lists it. The chain uses TRBV15 and TRBJ1-2. Germline CDR1 LNHNV, CDR2 YYDKDF (reference sequence). The CDR3 length equals 8 residues, ends included. CDR3 protein: CATSRDLT.

The chain combines TRBV18 with TRBJ1-1; TRBD1 might be the D (6 bases). Germline CDR1 reads KGHSH; CDR2 reads LQKENI. This CDR3 is 15 amino acids long. The V and J ends lost 5 bases and 5 bases respectively, with 18 bases between them. Written as DNA, the CDR3 is TGTGCCAGCTCAAAAACGGGGCAGGGGACAACTGAAGCTTTCTTT. It yields the protein CASSKTGQGTTEAFF.

This clonotype was seen more than once but under ten times. This sequence joins TRBV11-3 and TRBJ2-7; D uncertain. The CDR3 consists of 13 residues. Trimming took off 4 bases at V and 5 bases at J, with 12 bases between the two ends. The germline V gene encodes CDR1 SGHNT and CDR2 YENEEA. The CDR3 DNA reads TGTGCCAGCAGCTACAACTCAGGCCACGAGCAGTACTTC. Its translation: CASSYNSGHEQYF.

The chain couples TRBV7-8 to TRBJ1-1; unclear D gene. Between the trimmed V and J ends, which lost 8 bases and 0 bases, there was a span of 16 bases. This CDR3 spans 15 amino acids. Germline CDR1 reads SGHVS; CDR2 reads FQNEAQ. The CDR3 DNA follows: TGTGCCAGCCAGTGGCAGGATGGGATGAACACTGAAGCTTTCTTT. It yields the protein CASQWQDGMNTEAFF.

This clonotype was found a few times. The chain is built from TRBV25-1 and TRBJ2-3, with D possibly matching TRBD2 (5 bases). The CDR3 sequence is 16 residues long. Germline values: CDR1 MGHDK, CDR2 SYGVNS. V gave up 2 bases and J gave up 4 bases, with 16 bases separating them. CDR3 DNA sequence: TGTGCCAGCAGTGAAGTGGGCCTAGCCCGCCCAGATACGCAGTATTTT. Its protein product is CASSEVGLARPDTQYF. The full variable domain, in which reference TRBV25-1 and TRBJ2-3 provide the parts outside the CDR3, is EADIYQTPRYLVIGTGKKITLECSQTMGHDKMYWYQQDPGMELHLIHYSYGVNSTEKGDLSSESTVSRIRTEHFPLTLESARPSHTSQYLCASSEVGLARPDTQYFGPGTRLTVL.

The chain couples TRBV7-2 to TRBJ1-3; 9 bases map to TRBD1. CDR3 size: 17 residues. CDR1 is SGHTA, CDR2 FQGNSA, per germline. With V trimmed by 5 bases and J by 1 base, 9 bases remained unmatched. The CDR3 region is CASSPLDRGVSGNTIYF. The DNA for the CDR3 is TGTGCCAGCAGCCCCCTAGACAGGGGGGTTTCTGGAAACACCATATATTTT.